This T cell receptor beta chain was identified in a study of human T cells and chemical hapten exposure. MiXCR, applied by TCRdb to the RACE reads, yields one record per CDR3 protein. The data show roughly 180,000 distinct CDR3 sequences, about 14% seen once. The CDR3 spans 15 residues. V lost 2 bases and J lost 2, with 10 bases in between. The sample's time point: patch test 1, 2 weeks after DPC sensitization. Documented treatment: therapeutic diphenylcyclopropenone sensitization with weekly scalp DPC. This receptor was taken from a woman in her 30s with alopecia areata. Some clones in this sample may be carry-over from other donors' samples. The sample was whole blood, taken in connection with sensitization to the hapten diphenylcyclopropenone (DPC). This chain joins TRBV12-3 or TRBV12-4 and TRBJ2-1; D is perhaps TRBD2 (6 bases). The CDR3 bases are TGTGCCAGCAGTTTATTCGGGAGCGCCTACAATGAGCAGTTCTTC. This sequence encodes CASSLFGSAYNEQFF.